This TCR beta chain comes out of a study of T-cell memory formation after mild COVID-19. On the study more broadly: Largely, TCR clusters stayed within a single donor.

With V trimmed by 8 bases and J by 7 bases, 17 bases remained unmatched. Germline lookup yields CDR1 SQVTM and CDR2 ANQGSEA. The CDR3 is made up of 17 amino acids. 5'RACE with constant-segment primers yielded barcoded, UMI-tagged TCR alpha and TCR beta cDNA libraries. In TCRdb, the 5' RACE reads were re-called with MiXCR into one record per CDR3 protein. The sample shows a few hundred thousand distinct CDR3 sequences, 15% to 20% of them seen only once. Turning to this clonotype: Its antigen is unknown.

Regarding the study as a whole: Whether second-wave clones peaking at day 37 were SARS-CoV-2 specific went unconfirmed. Contracting CD4+ clones were located mainly in CM and EM, and CD8+ clones in EMRA.

The specimen was PBMCs or a T cell subset sorted from them (not recorded which). The source of this sequence is a man younger than 35 who had mild COVID-19 (a few samples of this study predate the infection). Cell type and time point are not known. The rearrangement uses TRBV29-1 and TRBJ1-4, with 12 bases lining up with TRBD1. CDR3: CSPEDGTGGVGGEKLFF. CDR3 nucleotide sequence: TGCAGCCCTGAAGATGGGACAGGGGGCGTAGGGGGTGAAAAACTGTTTTTT.